This T cell receptor beta chain was identified during a study of cytomegalovirus exposure and HLA in healthy donors. Germline V gene sequence: CDR1 SGHTA, CDR2 FQGNSA. V dropped 1 base and J dropped 2; count of bases not matched to a gene: 4. The CDR3 covers 15 residues. The PCR had 60 Vbeta and 13 Jbeta primers. Repertoires were generated with immunoSEQ multiplex PCR, while TCRdb's copy carries only in-frame clones and drops some. The repertoire holds some 190,000 clones, around three quarters seen once, with about 1.9% in the top ten. Study-wide points: Published work reported that the classifier diagnosed cytomegalovirus status with high specificity and sensitivity. Later work found that TCR association rates differed between HLA loci; DRB1 had the most and HLA-C the fewest. Sequence variants that were highly shared formed a cluster that was likely a sequencing artifact. Earlier results showed most TCR beta V segments being productive about 87% or about 30% of the time.

About this clone itself: Its matching antigen is unknown.

The TCR was taken from a woman aged 25 to 39 in good health and CMV-seronegative. The rearrangement uses TRBV7-2 and TRBJ2-7, with 8 bases matching TRBD1. The sample consisted of PBMCs. The CDR3 bases are TGTGCCAGCAGCTTAGGAAGGACAGGGACCTACGAGCAGTACTTC. It specifies CASSLGRTGTYEQYF.